The clone carrying this T cell receptor beta chain has more than one count but fewer than ten. The age range of participants was 18 to 89 years, with residence in 20 to 25 US areas. This record comes from a study of blood T cell repertoires in COVID-19. The V and J ends lost 5 bases and 4 bases, in that order; junction bases with no gene match: 8. The CDR3 runs to 15 residues. Germline V gives CDR1 SGHTA, CDR2 FQGNSA. In the original processing: Amplification of reference gene primers was used by the study to estimate nucleated cell counts. Sequencing was performed with immunoSEQ multiplex PCR; in TCRdb, only in-frame clones are kept and a portion is missing. D and trimming were read from the DNA, whereas the V and J calls and clone size are those reported in that table. The sample records about 250,000 clones, about 85% being singletons.

The material sequenced was PBMCs or T cells enriched from blood (not recorded which). This receptor was obtained from a woman in her thirties with acute COVID-19. The V gene is TRBV7-2, the J gene TRBJ2-7; 10 bases agree with TRBD2. In DNA, the CDR3 is TGTGCCAGCAGCCTCCGACTAGCGGGCCCATACGAGCAGTACTTC. This translates into CASSLRLAGPYEQYF.